This T cell receptor (beta chain) was retrieved from a study of cytomegalovirus exposure and HLA in healthy donors. General study points: Cytomegalovirus-associated status was assigned to fewer than 200 TCR beta chains. In the roughly 130 validation repertoires, a later analysis found that first-cohort TCR clusters tended to co-occur.

The CDR3 sequence is 16 residues long. CDR1 is SGHVS and CDR2 is FQNEAQ in the germline V gene. The V and J ends lost 1 base and 8 bases, in that order; junction bases with no gene match: 7. Clones were read by immunoSEQ multiplex PCR, and TCRdb kept only the in-frame ones, dropping some. The table has approximately 65,000 clones, around 90% seen once. Details on this clone: No antigen is known for it.

This clonotype originated in a man younger than 30 in good health and CMV-seronegative. The chain has TRBV7-8 and TRBJ2-3; 12 bases match TRBD2. Sequencing was done on a sample of PBMCs. The CDR3 DNA reads TGTGCCAGCAGCTTAGGCCCGGGACTAGCGGGTGGTACGCAGTATTTT. Protein: CASSLGPGLAGGTQYF.